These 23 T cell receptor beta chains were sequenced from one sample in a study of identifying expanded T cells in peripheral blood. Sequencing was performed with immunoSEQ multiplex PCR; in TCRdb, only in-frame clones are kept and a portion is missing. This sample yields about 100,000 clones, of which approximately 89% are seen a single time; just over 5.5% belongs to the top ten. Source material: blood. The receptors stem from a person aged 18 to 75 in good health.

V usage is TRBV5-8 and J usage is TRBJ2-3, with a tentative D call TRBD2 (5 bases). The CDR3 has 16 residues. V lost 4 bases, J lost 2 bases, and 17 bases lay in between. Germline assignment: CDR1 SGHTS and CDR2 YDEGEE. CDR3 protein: CASSTRLSGDTDTQYF. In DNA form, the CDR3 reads TGTGCCAGCAGCACGCGGCTCAGCGGAGACACAGATACGCAGTATTTT.

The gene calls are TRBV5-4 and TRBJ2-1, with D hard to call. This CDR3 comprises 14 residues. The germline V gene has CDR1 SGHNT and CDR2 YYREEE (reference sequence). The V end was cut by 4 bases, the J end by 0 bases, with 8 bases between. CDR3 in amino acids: CASSRESSYNEQFF. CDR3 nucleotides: TGTGCCAGCAGCCGCGAGAGCTCCTACAATGAGCAGTTCTTC.

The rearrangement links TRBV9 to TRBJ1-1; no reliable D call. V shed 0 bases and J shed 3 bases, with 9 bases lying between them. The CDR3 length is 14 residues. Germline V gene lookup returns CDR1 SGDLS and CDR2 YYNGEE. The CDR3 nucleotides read TGTGCCAGCAGCGTAGTGCAGGCGGACACTGAAGCTTTCTTT. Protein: CASSVVQADTEAFF. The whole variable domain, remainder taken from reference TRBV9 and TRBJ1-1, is DSGVTQTPKHLITATGQRVTLRCSPRSGDLSVYWYQQSLDQGLQFLIQYYNGEERAKGNILERFSAQQFPDLHSELNLSSLELGDSALYFCASSVVQADTEAFFGQGTRLTVV.

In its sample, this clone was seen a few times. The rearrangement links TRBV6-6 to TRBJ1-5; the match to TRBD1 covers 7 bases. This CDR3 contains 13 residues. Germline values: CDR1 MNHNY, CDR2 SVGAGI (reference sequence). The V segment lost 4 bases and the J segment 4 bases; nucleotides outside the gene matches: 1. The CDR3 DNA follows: TGTGCCAGCAGTTCCAGGGGGAATCAGCCCCAGCATTTT. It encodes CASSSRGNQPQHF.

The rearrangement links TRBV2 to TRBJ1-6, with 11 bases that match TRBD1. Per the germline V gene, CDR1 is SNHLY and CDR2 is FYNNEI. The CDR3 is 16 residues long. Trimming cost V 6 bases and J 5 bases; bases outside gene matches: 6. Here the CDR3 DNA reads TGTGCCAGCAGGGGGACAGGGGGTCGTGATAATTCACCCCTCCACTTT. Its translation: CASRGTGGRDNSPLHF.

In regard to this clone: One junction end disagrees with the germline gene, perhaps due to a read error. This CDR3 reads CASSLGVSQDSYSYTF. In DNA, the CDR3 is TGTGCCAGCAGCTTGGGGGTTTCTCAGGACAGCTATAGCTACACCTTC. V usage is TRBV5-8 and J usage is TRBJ1-2; perhaps TRBD1 as D (6 bases). The CDR3 contains 16 residues. Germline V lookup: CDR1 SGHTS, CDR2 YDEGEE.

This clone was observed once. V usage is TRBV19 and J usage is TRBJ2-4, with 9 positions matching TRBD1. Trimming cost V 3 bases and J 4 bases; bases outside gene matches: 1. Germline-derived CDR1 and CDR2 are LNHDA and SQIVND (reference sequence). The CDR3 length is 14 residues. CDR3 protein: CASSIGTGKNIQYF. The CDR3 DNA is TGTGCCAGTAGTATCGGGACAGGGAAAAACATTCAGTACTTC.

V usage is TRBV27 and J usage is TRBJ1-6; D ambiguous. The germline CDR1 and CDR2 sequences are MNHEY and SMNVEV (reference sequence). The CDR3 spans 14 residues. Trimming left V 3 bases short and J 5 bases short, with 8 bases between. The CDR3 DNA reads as TGTGCCAGCAGTTTCCGGGTCAATAATTCACCCCTCCACTTT. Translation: CASSFRVNNSPLHF.

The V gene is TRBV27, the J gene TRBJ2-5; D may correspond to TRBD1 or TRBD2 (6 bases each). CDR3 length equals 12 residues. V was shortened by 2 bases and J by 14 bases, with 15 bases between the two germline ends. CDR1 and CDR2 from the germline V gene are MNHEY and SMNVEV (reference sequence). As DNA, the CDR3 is TGTGCCAGCAGTTTAATCGGGGGCCCGGCTTACTTC. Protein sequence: CASSLIGGPAYF.

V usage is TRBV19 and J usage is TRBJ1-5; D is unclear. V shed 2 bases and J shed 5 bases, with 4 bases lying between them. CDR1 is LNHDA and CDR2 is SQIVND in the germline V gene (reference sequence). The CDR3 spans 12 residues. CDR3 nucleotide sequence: TGTGCCAGTAGTATATTGTATCAGCCCCAGCATTTT. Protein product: CASSILYQPQHF.

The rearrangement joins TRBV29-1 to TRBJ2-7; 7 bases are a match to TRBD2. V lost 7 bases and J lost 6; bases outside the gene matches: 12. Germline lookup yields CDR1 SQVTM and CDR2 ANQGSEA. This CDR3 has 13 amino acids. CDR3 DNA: TGCAGCGCAAATAGGGCAGGGAGGGTCGAGCAGTACTTC. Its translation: CSANRAGRVEQYF.

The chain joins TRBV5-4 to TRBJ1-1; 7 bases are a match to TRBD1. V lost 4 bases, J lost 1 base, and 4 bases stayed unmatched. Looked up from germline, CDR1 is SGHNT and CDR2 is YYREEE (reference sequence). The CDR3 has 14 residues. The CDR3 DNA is TGTGCCAGCAGCCTGGACAGGACGAACACTGAAGCTTTCTTT. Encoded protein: CASSLDRTNTEAFF.

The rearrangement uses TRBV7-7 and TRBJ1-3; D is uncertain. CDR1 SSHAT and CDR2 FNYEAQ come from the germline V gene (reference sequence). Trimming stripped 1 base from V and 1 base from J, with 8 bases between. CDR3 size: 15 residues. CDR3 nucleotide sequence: TGTGCCAGCAGCTTAGGGCCGGAGTCTGGAAACACCATATATTTT. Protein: CASSLGPESGNTIYF. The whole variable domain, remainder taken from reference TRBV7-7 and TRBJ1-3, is GAGVSQSPRYKVTKRGQDVTLRCDPISSHATLYWYQQALGQGPEFLTYFNYEAQPDKSGLPSDRFSAERPEGSISTLTIQRTEQRDSAMYRCASSLGPESGNTIYFGEGSWLTVV.

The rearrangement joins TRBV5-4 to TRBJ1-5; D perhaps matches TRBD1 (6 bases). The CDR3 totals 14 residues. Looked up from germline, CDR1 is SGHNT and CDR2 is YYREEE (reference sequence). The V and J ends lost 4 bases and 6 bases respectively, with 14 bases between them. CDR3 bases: TGTGCCAGCAGCCCACAGGGTAGCGGTCAGCCCCAGCATTTT. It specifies CASSPQGSGQPQHF.

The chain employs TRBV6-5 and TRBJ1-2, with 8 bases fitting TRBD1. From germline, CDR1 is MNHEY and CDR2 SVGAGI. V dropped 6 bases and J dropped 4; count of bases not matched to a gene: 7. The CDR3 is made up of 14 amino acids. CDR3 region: CASSRGGTGYGYTF. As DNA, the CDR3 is TGTGCCAGCAGCCGCGGCGGGACAGGCTATGGCTACACCTTC.

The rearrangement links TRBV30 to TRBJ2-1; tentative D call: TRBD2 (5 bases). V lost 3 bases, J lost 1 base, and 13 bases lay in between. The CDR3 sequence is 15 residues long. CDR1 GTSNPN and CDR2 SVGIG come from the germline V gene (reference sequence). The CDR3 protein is CAWRVSGRSYNEQFF. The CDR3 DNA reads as TGTGCCTGGAGAGTCTCGGGAAGATCCTACAATGAGCAGTTCTTC.

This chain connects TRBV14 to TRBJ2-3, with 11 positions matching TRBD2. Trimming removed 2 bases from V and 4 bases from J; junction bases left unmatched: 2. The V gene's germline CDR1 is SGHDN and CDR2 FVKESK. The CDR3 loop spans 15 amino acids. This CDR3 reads CASSQPGLAADTQYF. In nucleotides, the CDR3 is TGTGCCAGCAGCCAACCGGGACTAGCGGCAGATACGCAGTATTTT.

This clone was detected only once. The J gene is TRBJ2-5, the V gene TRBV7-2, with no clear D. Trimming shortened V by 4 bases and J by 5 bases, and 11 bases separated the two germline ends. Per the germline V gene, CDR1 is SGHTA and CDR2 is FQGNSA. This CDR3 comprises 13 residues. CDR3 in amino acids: CASSSLDRETQYF. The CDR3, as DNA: TGTGCCAGCAGCTCACTGGACCGCGAGACCCAGTACTTC.

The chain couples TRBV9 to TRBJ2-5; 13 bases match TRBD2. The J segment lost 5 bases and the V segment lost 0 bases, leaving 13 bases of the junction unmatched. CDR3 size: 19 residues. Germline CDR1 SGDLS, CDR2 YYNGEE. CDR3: CASSVDPHHGLAGEETQYF. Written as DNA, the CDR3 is TGTGCCAGCAGCGTAGACCCACATCACGGACTAGCGGGAGAGGAGACCCAGTACTTC.

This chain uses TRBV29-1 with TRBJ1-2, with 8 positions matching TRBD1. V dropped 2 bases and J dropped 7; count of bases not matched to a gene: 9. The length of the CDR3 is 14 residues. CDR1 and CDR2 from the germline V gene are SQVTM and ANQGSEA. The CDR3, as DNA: TGCAGCGTTGAAATACTGACAGGGGTGGGTGGCTACACCTTC. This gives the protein CSVEILTGVGGYTF.

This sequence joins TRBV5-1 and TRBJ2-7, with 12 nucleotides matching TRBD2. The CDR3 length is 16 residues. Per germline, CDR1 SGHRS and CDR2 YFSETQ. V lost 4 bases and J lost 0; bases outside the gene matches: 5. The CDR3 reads CASSLETSGSSYEQYF. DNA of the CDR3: TGCGCCAGCAGCCTGGAGACTAGCGGGAGCTCCTACGAGCAGTACTTC.

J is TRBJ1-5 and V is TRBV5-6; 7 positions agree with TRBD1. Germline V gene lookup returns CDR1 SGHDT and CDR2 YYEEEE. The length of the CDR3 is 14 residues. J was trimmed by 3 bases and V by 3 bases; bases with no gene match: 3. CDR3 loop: CASSSGTANQPQHF. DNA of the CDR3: TGTGCCAGCAGCTCAGGGACAGCCAATCAGCCCCAGCATTTT.

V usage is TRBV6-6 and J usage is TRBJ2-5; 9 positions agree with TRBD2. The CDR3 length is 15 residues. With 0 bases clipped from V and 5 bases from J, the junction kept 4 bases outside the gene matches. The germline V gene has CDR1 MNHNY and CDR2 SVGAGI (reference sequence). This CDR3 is CASSYSAGGVETQYF. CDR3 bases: TGTGCCAGCAGTTACTCCGCGGGGGGGGTGGAGACCCAGTACTTC.